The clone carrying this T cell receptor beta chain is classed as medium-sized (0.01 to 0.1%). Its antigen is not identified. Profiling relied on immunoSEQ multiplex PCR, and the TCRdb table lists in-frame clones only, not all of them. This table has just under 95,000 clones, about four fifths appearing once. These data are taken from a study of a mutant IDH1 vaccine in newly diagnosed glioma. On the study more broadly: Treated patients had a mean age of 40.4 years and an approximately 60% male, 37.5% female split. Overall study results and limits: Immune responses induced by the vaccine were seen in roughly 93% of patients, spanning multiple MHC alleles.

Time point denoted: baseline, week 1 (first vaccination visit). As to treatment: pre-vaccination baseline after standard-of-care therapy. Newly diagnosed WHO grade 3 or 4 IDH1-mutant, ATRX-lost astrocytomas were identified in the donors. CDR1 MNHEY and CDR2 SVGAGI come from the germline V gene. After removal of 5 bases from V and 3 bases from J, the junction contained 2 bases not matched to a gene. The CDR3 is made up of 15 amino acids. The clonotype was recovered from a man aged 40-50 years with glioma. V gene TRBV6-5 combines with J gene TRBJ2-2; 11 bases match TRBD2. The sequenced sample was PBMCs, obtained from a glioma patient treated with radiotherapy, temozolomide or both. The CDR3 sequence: CASSPSGGHTGELFF. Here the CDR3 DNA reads TGTGCCAGCAGTCCTAGCGGGGGGCACACCGGGGAGCTGTTTTTT.